This T cell receptor beta chain was recovered during a study of T cells in Graves' hyperthyroidism and ophthalmopathy. Overall study: Specimen type is peripheral blood, collected at initial diagnosis prior to any treatment.

Template material for amplifying TCR beta CDR3 regions consisted of RNA transcripts. Researchers ran a first-round RT-PCR on the TCR CDR3 using the HTBI primer set. TCRdb re-called the multiplex PCR reads through MiXCR, storing one row per CDR3 protein. The data show fewer than 650,000 distinct CDR3 sequences, approximately 14% seen once. As for this clonotype: Its antigen is as yet unknown.

The CDR3 contains 15 residues. Germline CDR1 is LGHNT and CDR2 is FRNRAP. The V gene lost 6 bases and the J gene lost 8 bases, with 19 bases spanning the gap. Points from the study as a whole: Most clonotypes expanded in the thyroid (above 0.001) were also present in blood.

Diagnostic assessment was based on clinical symptoms, serum thyroxine and TRAb, thyroid ultrasound and orbital computed tomography. The sample comprised blood. This TCR was recovered from a woman aged 25 to 39 with Graves' hyperthyroidism that later progressed to Graves' ophthalmopathy. The chain uses TRBV12-5 and TRBJ1-4, with D maybe TRBD1 (6 bases). The CDR3 reads CASGSPQGGREKLFF. The CDR3 bases are TGTGCTAGTGGCTCCCCACAGGGCGGGAGAGAAAAACTGTTTTTT. Using reference TRBV12-5 and TRBJ1-4 for the parts outside the CDR3, the full variable domain is DARVTQTPRHKVTEMGQEVTMRCQPILGHNTVFWYRQTMMQGLELLAYFRNRAPLDDSGMPKDRFSAEMPDATLATLKIQPSEPRDSAVYFCASGSPQGGREKLFFGSGTQLSVL.